The present T cell receptor beta chain was sequenced within a study of early T cells in non-severe SARS-CoV-2 infection (dated by TCRdb to about 2021). Some background on the complete study: Because TCR sequencing was done on bulk RNA from unsorted whole blood, the alpha and beta chains could not be paired. Broader findings and caveats from the paper: Matching against VDJdb was skewed toward anti-spike CD8 responses, likely underestimated virus-specific expansions, and missed private and CD4 specificities.

Trimming takes 4 bases from V and 2 bases from J, and the germline ends sit 8 bases apart. From the cysteine through the phenylalanine, the CDR3 covers 13 amino acids. This entry keeps only the CDR3 DNA: 39 bases, framed from base 1. As encoded in the germline V gene, CDR1 is SGHTA while CDR2 is FQGNSA. The study was a case-control design nested within a healthcare worker cohort in London, UK, with weekly nasopharyngeal swab PCR tests and blood sampling. Healthcare workers were enrolled in the week of the UK lockdown, from 23 to 31 March 2020, and were followed every week for up to roughly 16 weeks. The receptor library was made with 5' RACE. Sequencing was performed on a NextSeq 500. In the TCR library protocol, unique molecular identifiers were attached to individual cDNA molecules to correct for PCR bias and sequencing error. TCR alpha and beta chains were both sequenced, and the abundances of alpha and beta sequences in each sample were closely correlated with each other. The study's own analysis went as follows. Decombinator V4 was used to annotate TCR sequences for V gene, J gene and CDR3. Expanded TCRs were defined as changing significantly between any two time points under a Poisson model with p below 0.0001. Abundances of TCRs were expressed as counts per million after normalisation to the total number of TCRs sequenced in each sample. TRAV1-2 paired with TRAJ12, TRAJ20 or TRAJ33 defined MAIT TCRs, while TRAV10 paired with TRAJ18 defined iNKT TCRs. A search of VDJdb, accessed on 1 November 2021, was run for TCRs annotated to CMV, EBV and SARS-CoV-2, with TCRs annotated for multiple antigens excluded. The raw public reads went through TCRdb reprocessing: fastp at Q25, MiXCR clone calling, in-frame beta chains kept. Each CDR3 protein appears once, grouped with its most common genes and DNA. Here the V and J calls rest on TCRdb's processing, not on the authors' analysis. The sample contains 85,000 to 90,000 distinct CDR3 sequences, approximately 15% of them found a single time. The top ten clones comprise roughly 7% of the sample.

This clonotype appeared a few times. The specificity of this receptor is unknown. Base-call qualities are not available, and no considerably larger clone is one nucleotide away. Sequenced sample: whole blood. The TCR originated in an adult who was a healthcare worker with PCR-confirmed SARS-CoV-2 infection or an uninfected control (not recorded which). The chain is made from TRBV7-2 and TRBJ1-1, with TRBD1 as a weak D call on 5 bases. The nucleotide sequence reads as follows: TGTGCCAGCAGCTCTCAGGGTAACACTGAAGCTTTCTTT. This translates into CASSSQGNTEAFF.